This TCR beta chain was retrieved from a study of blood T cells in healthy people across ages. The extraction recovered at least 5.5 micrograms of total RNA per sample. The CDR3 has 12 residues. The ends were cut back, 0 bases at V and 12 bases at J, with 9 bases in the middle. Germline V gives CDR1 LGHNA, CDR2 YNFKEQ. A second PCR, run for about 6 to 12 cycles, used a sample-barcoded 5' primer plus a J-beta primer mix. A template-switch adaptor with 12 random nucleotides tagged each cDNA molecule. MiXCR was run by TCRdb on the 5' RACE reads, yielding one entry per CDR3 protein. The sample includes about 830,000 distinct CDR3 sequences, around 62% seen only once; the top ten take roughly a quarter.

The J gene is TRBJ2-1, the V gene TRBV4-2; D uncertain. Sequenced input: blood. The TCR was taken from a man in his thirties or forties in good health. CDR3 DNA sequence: TGTGCCAGCAGCCAAGAGAAGGGCTGGCAGTTCTTC. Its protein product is CASSQEKGWQFF.